The rows below give T cell receptor beta chains drawn from one sample of a study of CD8 T cells in Susac syndrome. TCRdb redid the calling of the immunoSEQ multiplex PCR reads with MiXCR, one entry per CDR3 protein. Of roughly 110,000 distinct CDR3 sequences listed, roughly 94% are singletons. Sequencing input: CD8+ T cells from PBMCs. The receptors derive from a human donor with Susac syndrome. The CDR3 runs from the conserved cysteine through the conserved F or W.

cdr3_aa j_call v_call
CASSEYEQYF TRBJ2-7 TRBV25-1
CASSLGPGAYEQYF TRBJ2-7 TRBV5-4
CASSPVGGQETQYF TRBJ2-5 TRBV9
CASSGPSMRF TRBJ1-1 TRBV9
CSVGRGNQPQHF TRBJ1-5 TRBV29-1
CASSVGGGAGEQFF TRBJ2-1 TRBV9
CASSIPDMDGYTF TRBJ1-2 TRBV19
CASSQRQGAGDEQFF TRBJ2-1 TRBV4-1
CASRMSDSGVNEQYF TRBJ2-7 TRBV19
CASSLSRSNEKLFF TRBJ1-4 TRBV12-3/TRBV12-4
CATSDLPGQFDSPLHF TRBJ1-6 TRBV24-1
CASSRMTDNEQFF TRBJ2-1 TRBV4-1
CSAVEVNTEAFF TRBJ1-1 TRBV29-1
CSAYNRDEGNYEQYF TRBJ2-7 TRBV20-1
CASSHIFTTEAFF TRBJ1-1 TRBV7-9